This paragraph covers one T cell receptor beta chain sequence. Its recognized antigen is unknown. Base qualities are not at hand, and no much larger clone is one base apart. This sample is part of a study of T cells in Graves' hyperthyroidism and ophthalmopathy (dated by TCRdb to about 2019). General notes on the study: A discovery cohort of about a hundred patients, 43 with Graves' ophthalmopathy and over 55 with stable Graves' hyperthyroidism, was used to find distinguishing TCR V-J signatures. Whether ophthalmopathy could be predicted prospectively was tested in an independent validation cohort made up of about 18 hyperthyroidism patients plus 17 patients who later progressed to ophthalmopathy. The 90 to 100 discovery patients were randomly divided into training and test sets at a 7:3 ratio. The study also compared thyroid tissue and blood T-cell repertoires from roughly six Graves' hyperthyroidism patients. Once sampling was done, hyperthyroidism patients were given methimazole at a starting dose of 30 mg daily, whereas ophthalmopathy patients were given high-dose intravenous methylprednisolone. TCR Vbeta CDR3 sequencing of 120 to 150 peripheral blood samples (43 ophthalmopathy, 70 to 85 hyperthyroidism and some 17 progressor patients) is reported in the paper. What the authors observed across the whole study: Sample size was not statistically predetermined, and investigators were not blinded to group allocation. Most expanded thyroid clonotypes (frequency above 0.001) were also detected in blood, a finding suggesting that blood repertoires may reflect thyroid immune responses. A model built on a 13 V-J signature distinguished ophthalmopathy from stable hyperthyroidism, reaching around 87% sensitivity and about 81% specificity in cross-validation and 80%/75% in testing. During validation, the model predicted progression to ophthalmopathy a median of approximately 6.5 months ahead of onset, with almost 71% sensitivity and under 85% specificity.

Germline trimming amounts to 5 bases on V and 7 bases on J, with 4 as the count of junction bases outside the gene matches. Sequences SEHNR (CDR1) and FQNEAQ (CDR2) are obtained from the germline V gene (reference sequence). The CDR3 covers 12 residues, taking in both the cysteine and the phenylalanine. The retained sequence is limited to the CDR3, 36 bases, with the frame set at the first base. Stable Graves' hyperthyroidism was defined as the absence of progression to ophthalmopathy over 18 months of follow-up. Hyperthyroidism patients were aged 18 to 65 years and newly diagnosed, with disease duration of less than 2 months. Any patient with an uncontrolled infection, another autoimmune disease, pregnancy or lactation was excluded. Diagnoses relied on clinical symptoms, serum thyroxine and TRAb, thyroid ultrasound and orbital computed tomography. Total RNA was extracted using Trizol reagent, and RNA quality was assessed on an Agilent 2100 Bioanalyzer.

TCR beta CDR3 regions were amplified from RNA transcripts. For the first round of RT-PCR on the TCR CDR3, the HTBI primer set was used together with the Qiagen OneStep RT-PCR kit. Libraries were constructed in a second round of multiplex PCR, after which size selection and purification were carried out. Libraries were sequenced paired-end with 100 bp reads on an Illumina HiSeq2000. From the authors' description of their analysis: SOAPnuke was used to process the raw data, removing reads that contained adapters or uncalled bases, had a mean Phred below 15, or lacked an exact match to the constant primer or identifier. High-quality paired reads were merged with COPE v1.2.5, and unique nucleotide sequences were defined as clonotypes. MiTCR v1.1 was used to align clonotypes to the IMGT TRBV, TRBD and TRBJ reference segments. The analysis was restricted to V-J combinations with a frequency above 0.0001, which together covered just over 98% of the repertoires. A TCS score was defined as the ratio of F50 (clonal expansion) to E x V (chaos), with BLOSUM62-based TCRdist applied between CDR3 peptides within each V-J. Welch's t-statistics and random forest reduced roughly 540 V-J features to around 14, which were used in a naive Bayes classifier (R e1071). TCRdb passed the public sequencing reads through fastp at Q25 and MiXCR, retaining productive beta sequences. Duplicate CDR3 protein sequences are folded into a single record with the most common DNA and genes. TCRdb's processing, not the authors' own work, is the source of the V and J calls. For this sample there are a few hundred thousand distinct CDR3 sequences; about 45% appear just once. The biggest ten clones account for approximately 8.2% of the sample.

Source material: peripheral blood or thyroid tissue (not recorded which). The TCR sequence derives from a woman aged 18-29 years with Graves' hyperthyroidism. Donor details come from another sample of the same person, matched by shared clones. The rearranged chain carries TRBV7-9 and TRBJ1-1, and 7 bases in between align with TRBD1. The sequenced DNA is TGTGCCAGCAGCGCCCGGGACAGTGAAGCTTTCTTT. It is translated as CASSARDSEAFF.